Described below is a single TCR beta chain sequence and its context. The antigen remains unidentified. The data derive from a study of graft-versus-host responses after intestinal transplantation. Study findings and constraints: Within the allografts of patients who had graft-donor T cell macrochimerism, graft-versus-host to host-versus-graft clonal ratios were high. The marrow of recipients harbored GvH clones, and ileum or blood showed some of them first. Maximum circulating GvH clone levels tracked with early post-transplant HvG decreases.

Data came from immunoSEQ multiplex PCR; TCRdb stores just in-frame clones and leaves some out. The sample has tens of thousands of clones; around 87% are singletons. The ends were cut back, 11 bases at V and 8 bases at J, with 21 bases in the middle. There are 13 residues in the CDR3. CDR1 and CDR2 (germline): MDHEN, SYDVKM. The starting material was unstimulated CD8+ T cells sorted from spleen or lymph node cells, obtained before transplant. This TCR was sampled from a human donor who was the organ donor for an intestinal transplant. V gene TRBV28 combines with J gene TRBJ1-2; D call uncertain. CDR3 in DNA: TGTGCCGGCCGTGGGTTTGAGGCTGGAGGCTACACCTTC. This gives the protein CAGRGFEAGGYTF.